Below, 10 T cell receptor beta chains from the same sample are listed, as sequenced in a study of beta chain features in type 1 diabetes. Study-level findings and limits: In all four CD4+ subsets, TCRB CDR3 length was significantly, moderately reduced in type 1 diabetes.

All of the isolated RNA was reverse transcribed, so expressed TCRB transcripts were sequenced. This table comes from immunoSEQ multiplex PCR, and its TCRdb copy is limited to in-frame clones, with some not included. The sample contains about 660,000 clones, over 13% of which appear only once. Which antigens these TCRs recognize remains unknown. Material for sequencing was naive CD4+ T cells from blood. These receptor sequences come from a man between 18 and 29 years old with type 1 diabetes.

This clone has more than one count but fewer than ten. The J gene is TRBJ1-6, the V gene TRBV5-1; D unclear. V shed 3 bases and J shed 7 bases, with 20 bases lying between them. The germline gives CDR1 SGHRS, CDR2 YFSETQ. CDR3 length: 17 residues. The chain's CDR3 is CASSWDLGLVKNSPLHF. The CDR3 coding sequence is TGCGCCAGCAGCTGGGATTTGGGTCTCGTCAAAAATTCACCCCTCCACTTT.

This clone was observed a handful of times. In DNA form, the CDR3 reads TGCGCCACCCGGACTAGCGGGAGTGGTGAGCAGTTCTTC. Translation gives CATRTSGSGEQFF. This sequence joins TRBV10-1 and TRBJ2-1, with 13 positions matching TRBD2. This CDR3 region has 13 residues. Losses at the gene ends were 10 bases for V and 9 bases for J; bases not matched to a gene: 6. Germline V lookup: CDR1 WNHNN, CDR2 SYGVQD (reference sequence).

CDR3 loop: CASSLKTGGGETQYF. Written as DNA, the CDR3 is TGTGCCAGCAGCTTAAAGACGGGTGGTGGAGAGACCCAGTACTTC. This sequence joins TRBV5-4 and TRBJ2-5, with D unresolved. Trimming removed 2 bases from V and 4 bases from J, with 15 bases in between. CDR1 and CDR2 from the germline V gene are SGHNT and YYREEE (reference sequence). CDR3 length: 15 amino acids.

This clone was counted only a few times. The rearrangement uses TRBV7-9 and TRBJ2-7; D uncertain. Germline V gene data show CDR1 as SEHNR and CDR2 as FQNEAQ (reference sequence). V lost 4 bases and J 3 bases, leaving 13 bases between the germline ends. The CDR3 sequence is 14 residues long. CDR3 nucleotides: TGTGCCAGCAGCTCCCTCCCGAGGAACTACGAGCAGTACTTC. It is translated as CASSSLPRNYEQYF.

This clone occurred a few times. This chain links TRBV29-1 with TRBJ2-1; TRBD2 agrees at 14 bases. Per the germline V gene, CDR1 is SQVTM and CDR2 is ANQGSEA. CDR3 length equals 18 residues. V was clipped by 1 base and J by 4 bases; unmatched bases: 9. CDR3 bases: TGCAGCGTTGAAGCGACTAGCGGGAGGGCCGGAGGATACAATGAGCAGTTCTTC. Protein product: CSVEATSGRAGGYNEQFF.

This clone was found a few times. This chain connects TRBV7-2 to TRBJ2-7, with D possibly matching TRBD2 (6 bases). Trimming cost V 10 bases and J 4 bases, with 20 bases left between them. The CDR3 is made up of 14 amino acids. Germline loops: CDR1 SGHTA, CDR2 FQGNSA. In DNA, the CDR3 is TGTGCCACCAACGGGGCGGGAAGCCCGTACGAGCAGTACTTC. It is translated as CATNGAGSPYEQYF.

The chain uses TRBV6-5 and TRBJ2-1, with TRBD1 as a possible D gene (5 bases). CDR3 size: 16 residues. The germline V gene has CDR1 MNHEY and CDR2 SVGAGI. V lost 0 bases and J lost 0, with 9 bases in between. The CDR3 spells CASSYSGASSYNEQFF. DNA of the CDR3: TGTGCCAGCAGTTACTCAGGGGCTAGCTCCTACAATGAGCAGTTCTTC.

The sample holds a few counts of this clone. V gene TRBV19 combines with J gene TRBJ2-3, with 10 bases fitting TRBD2. Germline lookup yields CDR1 LNHDA and CDR2 SQIVND (reference sequence). J was trimmed by 5 bases and V by 5 bases; bases with no gene match: 10. The CDR3 spans 16 residues. The CDR3 sequence: CASSLRGRLAGDTQYF. DNA of the CDR3: TGTGCCAGTAGTCTACGAGGCCGACTAGCGGGAGATACGCAGTATTTT.

This clone was detected a few times. The rearrangement links TRBV2 to TRBJ2-3, with D unresolved. V dropped 6 bases and J dropped 6 bases, with 10 bases sitting between them. This CDR3 is 12 amino acids long. Germline values: CDR1 SNHLY, CDR2 FYNNEI. CDR3 sequence reads: CASRPRGDTQYF. CDR3 sequence (DNA): TGTGCCAGCAGACCTAGAGGTGATACGCAGTATTTT.

V is TRBV9 and J is TRBJ2-5, with 9 bases that match TRBD2. The CDR3 consists of 15 residues. V trimming: 0 bases; J trimming: 5 bases; junction bases outside the gene matches: 5. The germline CDR1 and CDR2 sequences are SGDLS and YYNGEE. The CDR3 is CASSVDTSGWETQYF. In DNA, the CDR3 is TGTGCCAGCAGCGTAGACACTAGCGGGTGGGAGACCCAGTACTTC. The full variable domain, with the rest looked up from reference TRBV9 and TRBJ2-5, is DSGVTQTPKHLITATGQRVTLRCSPRSGDLSVYWYQQSLDQGLQFLIQYYNGEERAKGNILERFSAQQFPDLHSELNLSSLELGDSALYFCASSVDTSGWETQYFGPGTRLLVL.